Presented here are 13 T cell receptor beta chains from one specimen sequenced in a study of blood T cell repertoires in COVID-19. Sequenced by immunoSEQ multiplex PCR; TCRdb stores in-frame clones only, minus some. The sample records over 40,000 clones, roughly 80% being singletons. The sample was peripheral blood. These receptor sequences come from a woman aged 60-75 years with acute or convalescent COVID-19.

The chain links TRBV30 to TRBJ2-3, with D unresolved. Germline V lookup: CDR1 GTSNPN, CDR2 SVGIG (reference sequence). The CDR3 spans 12 residues. Trimming left V 2 bases short and J 0 bases short, with 3 bases between. For the CDR3, the DNA is TGTGCCTGGAGTCATAGCACAGATACGCAGTATTTT. Its translation: CAWSHSTDTQYF.

As regards this clone: Different DNA sequences within this sample yield the same CDR3. The J gene is TRBJ1-1, the V gene TRBV30; D may be TRBD1 (6 bases). Deletions cut 3 bases from V and 2 bases from J, with 10 bases between. This CDR3 spans 13 amino acids. Germline V CDR1 and CDR2: GTSNPN, SVGIG (reference sequence). DNA for the CDR3: TGTGCCTGGAGACGGACAGCCAACACTGAAGCTTTCTTT. Protein sequence: CAWRRTANTEAFF.

This chain connects TRBV7-6 to TRBJ2-5; TRBD2 aligns across 10 bases. This CDR3 has 15 amino acids. V shed 4 bases and J 2 bases; nucleotides not matched to a gene: 4. Germline V gene lookup returns CDR1 SGHVS and CDR2 FNYEAQ. In DNA form, the CDR3 reads TGTGCCAGCAGCTCTCTAGCGGGGGTACAAGAGACCCAGTACTTC. Translation: CASSSLAGVQETQYF.

This clone was counted a single time. The V and J genes are TRBV4-1 and TRBJ2-1; D might be TRBD1 (6 bases). The V end lost 3 bases, the J end lost 7 bases, and 16 bases lay between the germline ends. Germline CDR1 reads MGHRA; CDR2 reads YSYEKL. The CDR3 spans 15 residues. The CDR3 bases are TGCGCCAGCAGCCAGGTTAACAGGGCTCGGAATGAGCAGTTCTTC. Translated: CASSQVNRARNEQFF.

Concerning this clone itself: Other DNA variants within this sample encode the same CDR3. The gene calls are TRBV12-3 or TRBV12-4 and TRBJ1-2, with 7 bases lining up with TRBD1. J lost 4 bases, V lost 6 bases, and 5 bases had no gene match. CDR3 length: 13 amino acids. CDR3 bases: TGTGCCAGCAGACGACAGGGAAGCTATGGCTACACCTTC. Amino acids: CASRRQGSYGYTF.

The sample holds one count of this clone. The CDR3 is CASSYKVSGKPNYEQYF. The CDR3 region has the DNA TGCGCCAGCAGCTACAAGGTTAGCGGGAAGCCTAACTACGAGCAGTACTTC. This chain uses TRBV4-1 with TRBJ2-7; 8 nucleotides align to TRBD2. Germline-derived CDR1 and CDR2 are MGHRA and YSYEKL. With 5 bases clipped from V and 3 bases from J, the junction kept 15 bases outside the gene matches. CDR3 length equals 17 residues.

The V and J genes are TRBV11-2 and TRBJ2-5; 14 bases are shared with TRBD2. CDR1 is SGHAT and CDR2 is FQNNGV in the germline V gene. V lost 3 bases, J lost 5 bases, and 11 bases stayed unmatched. The CDR3 consists of 18 residues. The CDR3 DNA is TGTGCCAGCAGCTTCCCGGGACTAGCGGGAGCATGGAGGGAGACCCAGTACTTC. This translates into CASSFPGLAGAWRETQYF.

The chain links TRBV2 to TRBJ1-2; 11 nucleotides agree with TRBD1. The germline V gene has CDR1 SNHLY and CDR2 FYNNEI. This CDR3 is 16 amino acids long. J gave up 7 bases and V 6 bases, and 13 bases lay outside the gene matches. For the CDR3, the DNA is TGTGCCAGCAGATCCCCCGGGGGACAGGGGGTGGTTGGCTACACCTTC. Protein sequence: CASRSPGGQGVVGYTF.

The chain joins TRBV7-6 to TRBJ1-6, with 8 bases that match TRBD1. CDR3 length: 17 amino acids. The germline gives CDR1 SGHVS, CDR2 FNYEAQ. Trimming took 3 bases from V and 1 from J; bases not matched to a gene: 5. CDR3 sequence reads: CASSFDRGGSYNSPLHF. The CDR3 bases are TGTGCCAGCAGCTTTGACAGGGGAGGATCCTATAATTCACCCCTCCACTTT.

The gene calls are TRBV5-1 and TRBJ1-4; 8 bases agree with TRBD1. V shed 2 bases, J shed 3 bases, and the junction held 3 bases outside the gene matches. Looked up from germline, CDR1 is SGHRS and CDR2 is YFSETQ. This CDR3 comprises 15 residues. CDR3 residues: CASSLHRGANEKLFF. CDR3 coding DNA: TGCGCCAGCAGCTTACACAGGGGGGCTAATGAAAAACTGTTTTTT.

The rearrangement links TRBV7-3 to TRBJ1-6; a possible D gene is TRBD1 (6 bases). The CDR3 contains 16 residues. V lost 5 bases and J 9 bases, leaving 20 bases between the germline ends. Germline CDR1 reads SGHTA; CDR2 reads FQGTGA. CDR3 loop: CASSRRTAGDGSPLHF. The CDR3 DNA follows: TGTGCCAGCAGCCGACGGACAGCCGGGGATGGTTCACCCCTCCACTTT.

V usage is TRBV28 and J usage is TRBJ1-5; 8 nucleotides align to TRBD1. Germline V CDR1 and CDR2: MDHEN, SYDVKM. The V gene end was trimmed by 3 bases and the J gene end by 5 bases; junction bases not matched to a gene: 0. CDR3 length: 13 amino acids. The CDR3 DNA is TGTGCCAGCAGTTTGACAGGGGATCAGCCCCAGCATTTT. It is translated as CASSLTGDQPQHF.

This clone was observed a single time. The gene calls are TRBV9 and TRBJ2-2; a possible D gene is TRBD2 (6 bases). The CDR3 is made up of 17 amino acids. The V and J ends lost 2 bases and 0 bases respectively, with 14 bases between them. The germline V gene has CDR1 SGDLS and CDR2 YYNGEE. CDR3 loop: CASSVWGDASNTGELFF. CDR3 sequence (DNA): TGTGCCAGCAGCGTTTGGGGGGACGCATCGAACACCGGGGAGCTGTTTTTT.